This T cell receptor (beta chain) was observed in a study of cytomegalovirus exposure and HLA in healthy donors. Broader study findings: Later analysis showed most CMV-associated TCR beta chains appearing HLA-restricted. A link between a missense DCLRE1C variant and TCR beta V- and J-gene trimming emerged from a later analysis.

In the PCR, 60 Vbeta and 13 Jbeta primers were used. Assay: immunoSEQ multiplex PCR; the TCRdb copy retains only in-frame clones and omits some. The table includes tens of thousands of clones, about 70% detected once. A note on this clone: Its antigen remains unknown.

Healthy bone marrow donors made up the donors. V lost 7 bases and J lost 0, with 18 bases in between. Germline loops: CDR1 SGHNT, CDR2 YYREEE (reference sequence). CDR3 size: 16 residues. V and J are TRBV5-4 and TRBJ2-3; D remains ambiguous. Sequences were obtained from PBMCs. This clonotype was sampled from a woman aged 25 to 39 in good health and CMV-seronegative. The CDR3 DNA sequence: TGTGCCAGCGGGTCGTACGGGTCTTCTAGCACAGATACGCAGTATTTT. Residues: CASGSYGSSSTDTQYF.